These 25 T cell receptor beta chains came from one sample sequenced in a study of T cell changes during pregnancy in multiple sclerosis. TCRdb's table, derived via immunoSEQ multiplex PCR, lists solely in-frame clones and lacks some. This sample yields under 65,000 clones, of which more than 75% are seen a single time; around 3.3% belongs to the top ten. The material sequenced was peripheral blood, taken in the first trimester of pregnancy. These receptors were taken from a female donor in good health, enrolled as a control in a pregnancy study.

The chain employs TRBV6-6 and TRBJ1-1; TRBD1 matches 9 bases. With 5 bases clipped from V and 1 base from J, the junction kept 5 bases outside the gene matches. Germline loops: CDR1 MNHNY, CDR2 SVGAGI (reference sequence). This CDR3 region has 15 residues. The chain's CDR3 is CASSTWTGENTEAFF. The CDR3 bases are TGTGCCAGCAGTACCTGGACAGGGGAGAACACTGAAGCTTTCTTT.

The chain joins TRBV10-3 to TRBJ1-2; a possible D gene is TRBD1 (5 bases). The V end was cut by 2 bases, the J end by 6 bases, with 10 bases between. The CDR3 is made up of 13 amino acids. Germline V gene lookup returns CDR1 ENHRY and CDR2 SYGVKD. The CDR3 loop is CAISEDRGDGYTF. As DNA, the CDR3 is TGTGCCATCAGTGAGGACAGAGGTGATGGCTACACCTTC.

The rearrangement joins TRBV5-8 to TRBJ1-2; 9 bases map to TRBD1. CDR1 is SGHTS and CDR2 is YDEGEE in the germline V gene. V lost 1 base, J lost 1 base, and 5 bases stayed unmatched. The CDR3 covers 16 residues. CDR3 sequence: CASSLPRQGGNYGYTF. DNA for the CDR3: TGTGCCAGCAGCTTGCCCCGACAGGGGGGTAACTATGGCTACACCTTC.

This chain links TRBV6-5 with TRBJ2-5, with 14 bases fitting TRBD2. The CDR3 has 15 amino acids. Germline lookup yields CDR1 MNHEY and CDR2 SVGAGI. The V and J ends lost 5 bases and 5 bases, in that order; junction bases with no gene match: 4. The CDR3 DNA is TGTGCCAGCAGTGGGACTAGCGGGAGTCAGGAGACCCAGTACTTC. Protein sequence: CASSGTSGSQETQYF.

The chain recombines TRBV30 with TRBJ2-1; 12 nucleotides align to TRBD2. Germline lookup yields CDR1 GTSNPN and CDR2 SVGIG (reference sequence). The V and J ends lost 2 bases and 4 bases, in that order; junction bases with no gene match: 6. The CDR3 contains 16 residues. In DNA, the CDR3 is TGTGCCTGGAGTTCCCTTACTAGCGGGGGGTACAATGAGCAGTTCTTC. Translating it yields CAWSSLTSGGYNEQFF.

This chain links TRBV7-2 with TRBJ1-2; 9 bases map to TRBD1. The germline V gene encodes CDR1 SGHTA and CDR2 FQGNSA. The CDR3 loop spans 14 amino acids. The trim removed 8 bases at V and 5 bases at J, leaving 9 bases unmatched. The CDR3 spells CASEQGAMSYGYTF. As DNA, the CDR3 is TGTGCCAGCGAACAGGGGGCCATGTCATATGGCTACACCTTC. The entire variable domain, with the rest obtained from reference TRBV7-2 and TRBJ1-2, is as follows: GAGVSQSPSNKVTEKGKDVELRCDPISGHTALYWYRQSLGQGLEFLIYFQGNSAPDKSGLPSDRFSAERTGGSVSTLTIQRTQQEDSAVYLCASEQGAMSYGYTFGSGTRLTVV.

This sequence joins TRBV4-3 and TRBJ2-4, with TRBD2 identical over 10 bases. CDR1 and CDR2 (germline): LGHNA, YSLEER. J lost 9 bases, V lost 4 bases, and 9 bases had no gene match. The CDR3 extends over 15 amino acids. The CDR3 region is CASSPGGLAVGIQYF. The CDR3, as DNA: TGCGCCAGCAGCCCTGGAGGACTAGCGGTAGGCATTCAGTACTTC.

This chain connects TRBV30 to TRBJ2-7, with D maybe TRBD2 (6 bases). V was shortened by 2 bases and J by 5 bases, with 10 bases between the two germline ends. The CDR3 spans 12 residues. CDR1 is GTSNPN, CDR2 SVGIG, per germline (reference sequence). Written as DNA, the CDR3 is TGTGCCTGGAGTACGGGACTTAACGAGCAGTACTTC. It codes for CAWSTGLNEQYF.

J is TRBJ2-1 and V is TRBV19; 7 nucleotides agree with TRBD1. From germline, CDR1 is LNHDA and CDR2 SQIVND (reference sequence). After removal of 4 bases from V and 1 base from J, the junction contained 1 base not matched to a gene. CDR3 length equals 14 residues. CDR3 sequence reads: CASSKGASYNEQFF. The CDR3 bases are TGTGCCAGTAGTAAGGGGGCTTCCTACAATGAGCAGTTCTTC. The whole variable domain, remainder taken from reference TRBV19 and TRBJ2-1, is DGGITQSPKYLFRKEGQNVTLSCEQNLNHDAMYWYRQDPGQGLRLIYYSQIVNDFQKGDIAEGYSVSREKKESFPLTVTSAQKNPTAFYLCASSKGASYNEQFFGPGTRLTVL.

A single count supports this clone. The CDR3 DNA follows: TGTGCCAGCAGCAGTTATAGCGGGGGGGTCTCCTACGAGCAGTACTTC. Translated: CASSSYSGGVSYEQYF. V usage is TRBV11-2 and J usage is TRBJ2-7; 11 bases agree with TRBD2. The CDR3 loop spans 16 amino acids. V shed 5 bases and J 0 bases; nucleotides not matched to a gene: 6. Germline V gene lookup returns CDR1 SGHAT and CDR2 FQNNGV.

V usage is TRBV29-1 and J usage is TRBJ2-5, with 7 positions matching TRBD2. With V trimmed by 4 bases and J by 4 bases, 6 bases remained unmatched. The CDR3 runs to 13 residues. The germline V gene encodes CDR1 SQVTM and CDR2 ANQGSEA. The CDR3 sequence is CSVGLSGTETQYF. The CDR3 DNA sequence: TGCAGCGTTGGTCTAAGCGGGACAGAGACCCAGTACTTC.

On this clone itself: Other DNA sequences within the sample encode an identical CDR3. The chain is built from TRBV20-1 and TRBJ1-1; D is perhaps TRBD1 (5 bases). Trimming stripped 5 bases from V and 8 bases from J, with 9 bases between. Germline loops: CDR1 DFQATT, CDR2 SNEGSKA (reference sequence). The CDR3 contains 10 residues. CDR3 sequence reads: CSAADREAFF. The CDR3 nucleotides are TGCAGTGCTGCAGACAGAGAAGCTTTCTTT.

This chain uses TRBV2 with TRBJ2-4, with a possible D match to TRBD2 (6 bases). This CDR3 has 13 amino acids. The germline V gene has CDR1 SNHLY and CDR2 FYNNEI. The V end was cut by 6 bases, the J end by 8 bases, with 14 bases between. Written as DNA, the CDR3 is TGTGCCAGCAGAGGACTTAGCGGCGACATTCAGTACTTC. It encodes CASRGLSGDIQYF.

This chain links TRBV9 with TRBJ2-7, with TRBD2 matching 9 bases. The CDR3 contains 15 residues. The ends lost 0 bases at V and 3 bases at J; junction bases unmatched: 4. Per the germline V gene, CDR1 is SGDLS and CDR2 is YYNGEE. The CDR3 DNA reads TGTGCCAGCAGCGTAGGACTAGCGGCGGGCTACGAGCAGTACTTC. Translation: CASSVGLAAGYEQYF.

This clone appeared a few times. The gene calls are TRBV4-2 and TRBJ2-5; 10 bases are a match to TRBD2. The junction had 9 bases not matched to a gene; V was cut back by 0 bases and J by 2 bases. CDR3 length equals 18 residues. Germline CDR1 is LGHNA and CDR2 is YNFKEQ. CDR3 sequence: CASSQDLAGGRTQETQYF. CDR3 in DNA: TGTGCCAGCAGCCAAGATTTAGCGGGGGGCCGTACGCAAGAGACCCAGTACTTC.

The rearrangement uses TRBV7-2 and TRBJ2-5, with TRBD1 identical over 7 bases. The CDR3 is made up of 16 amino acids. Germline V gene sequence: CDR1 SGHTA, CDR2 FQGNSA. Unmatched junction bases numbered 7, after V lost 2 bases and J lost 1 base. CDR3 coding DNA: TGTGCCAGCAGCTTAATCCCGGGACAGCGCCAAGAGACCCAGTACTTC. Amino acid sequence: CASSLIPGQRQETQYF.

The chain links TRBV11-3 to TRBJ2-1, with 7 nucleotides matching TRBD2. V dropped 9 bases and J dropped 0; count of bases not matched to a gene: 11. There are 16 residues in the CDR3. The germline V gene encodes CDR1 SGHNT and CDR2 YENEEA. CDR3 nucleotides: TGTGCCAGGCCTGCGAGGCGGGAGAGCTCCTACAATGAGCAGTTCTTC. As protein: CARPARRESSYNEQFF.

This clone appeared once. The chain combines TRBV19 with TRBJ1-2; 10 nucleotides align to TRBD1. Germline V gene sequence: CDR1 LNHDA, CDR2 SQIVND (reference sequence). The V gene end was trimmed by 1 base and the J gene end by 5 bases; junction bases not matched to a gene: 10. There are 17 residues in the CDR3. Here the CDR3 DNA reads TGTGCCAGTAGTATAGTGACAGGGGGCCTCCCTTCATATGGCTACACCTTC. Amino acid sequence: CASSIVTGGLPSYGYTF.

The chain has TRBV30 and TRBJ2-5, with a tentative D call TRBD2 (7 bases). The CDR3 loop spans 14 amino acids. Germline CDR1 reads GTSNPN; CDR2 reads SVGIG (reference sequence). V lost 4 bases and J 2 bases, leaving 14 bases between the germline ends. The CDR3 region is CAWKKGGGQETQYF. Written as DNA, the CDR3 is TGTGCCTGGAAAAAAGGGGGGGGGCAAGAGACCCAGTACTTC.

The chain carries TRBV5-4 and TRBJ2-2; 8 bases line up with TRBD2. With 4 bases clipped from V and 6 bases from J, the junction kept 2 bases outside the gene matches. The CDR3 is 13 residues long. CDR1 and CDR2 from the germline V gene are SGHNT and YYREEE (reference sequence). Here the CDR3 reads CASSPGGPGELFF. The CDR3 nucleotides are TGTGCCAGCAGCCCGGGGGGGCCCGGGGAGCTGTTTTTT. Full variable domain (remainder filled in from reference TRBV5-4 and TRBJ2-2): ETGVTQSPTHLIKTRGQQVTLRCSSQSGHNTVSWYQQALGQGPQFIFQYYREEENGRGNFPPRFSGLQFPNYSSELNVNALELDDSALYLCASSPGGPGELFFGEGSRLTVL.

This sequence joins TRBV5-1 and TRBJ1-4; 7 nucleotides align to TRBD1. CDR1 is SGHRS, CDR2 YFSETQ, per germline. The CDR3 extends over 13 amino acids. The J segment lost 5 bases and the V segment lost 7 bases, leaving 5 bases of the junction unmatched. CDR3 coding DNA: TGCGCCAGCTCGGACAGGAAAAATGAAAAACTGTTTTTT. Protein sequence: CASSDRKNEKLFF.

The chain recombines TRBV5-4 with TRBJ2-3; 11 bases are shared with TRBD1. The V gene end was trimmed by 3 bases and the J gene end by 6 bases; junction bases not matched to a gene: 0. The CDR3 extends over 13 amino acids. Germline V gives CDR1 SGHNT, CDR2 YYREEE (reference sequence). Here the CDR3 reads CASSWDRGDTQYF. The CDR3 bases are TGTGCCAGCAGCTGGGACAGGGGGGATACGCAGTATTTT.

CDR3 coding DNA: TGTGCCAGCAGCTTAAGCTCTGACAAGTATGGCTACACCTTC. Residues: CASSLSSDKYGYTF. The chain recombines TRBV7-2 with TRBJ1-2, with no clear D. The germline V gene encodes CDR1 SGHTA and CDR2 FQGNSA. The CDR3 spans 14 residues. V lost 2 bases to trimming and J lost 5 bases, with 12 bases between them.

The CDR3 DNA follows: TGTGCCAGCAGCTTGGGACAGGGAATGAACACTGAAGCTTTCTTT. Translated: CASSLGQGMNTEAFF. This chain joins TRBV5-4 and TRBJ1-1; 7 nucleotides agree with TRBD1. This CDR3 has 15 residues. CDR1 is SGHNT, CDR2 YYREEE, per germline (reference sequence). After removal of 0 bases from V and 0 bases from J, the junction contained 2 bases not matched to a gene.

This clone was detected only once. A much larger clone is a single base away; this may be a read error. This chain joins TRBV6-4 and TRBJ2-1; 8 bases align to TRBD2. This CDR3 comprises 15 residues. Germline CDR1 reads MRHNA; CDR2 reads SNTAGT. J was trimmed by 0 bases and V by 2 bases; bases with no gene match: 0. CDR3 in amino acids: CASSDTSGSYNEQFF. The DNA for the CDR3 is TGTGCCAGCAGTGACACTAGCGGCTCCTACAATGAGCAGTTCTTC.